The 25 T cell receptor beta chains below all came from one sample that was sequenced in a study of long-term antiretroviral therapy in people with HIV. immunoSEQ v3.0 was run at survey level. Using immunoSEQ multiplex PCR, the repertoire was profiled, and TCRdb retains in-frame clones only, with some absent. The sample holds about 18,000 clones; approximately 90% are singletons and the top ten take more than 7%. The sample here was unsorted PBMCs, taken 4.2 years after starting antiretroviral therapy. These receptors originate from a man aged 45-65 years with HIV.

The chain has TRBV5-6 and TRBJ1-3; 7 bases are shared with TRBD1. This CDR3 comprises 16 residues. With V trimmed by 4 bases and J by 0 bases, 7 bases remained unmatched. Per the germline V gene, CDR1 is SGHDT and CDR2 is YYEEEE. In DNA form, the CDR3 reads TGTGCCAGCAGCACGACAGGGTACGGCTCTGGAAACACCATATATTTT. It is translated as CASSTTGYGSGNTIYF.

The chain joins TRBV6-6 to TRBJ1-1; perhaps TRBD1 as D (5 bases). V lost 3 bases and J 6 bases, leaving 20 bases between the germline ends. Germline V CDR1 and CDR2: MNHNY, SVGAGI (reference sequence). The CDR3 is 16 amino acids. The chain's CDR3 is CASSYAGPNIGAEAFF. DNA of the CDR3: TGTGCCAGCAGTTATGCGGGACCGAATATAGGGGCTGAAGCTTTCTTT.

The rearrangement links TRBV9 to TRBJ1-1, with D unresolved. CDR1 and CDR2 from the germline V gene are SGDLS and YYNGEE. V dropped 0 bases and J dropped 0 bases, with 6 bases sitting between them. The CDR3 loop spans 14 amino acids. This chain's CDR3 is CASSVVSVNTEAFF. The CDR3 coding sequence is TGTGCCAGCAGCGTAGTGTCAGTGAACACTGAAGCTTTCTTT.

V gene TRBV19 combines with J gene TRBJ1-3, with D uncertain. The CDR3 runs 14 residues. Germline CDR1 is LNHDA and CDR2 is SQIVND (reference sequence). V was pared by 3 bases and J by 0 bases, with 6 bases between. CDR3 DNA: TGTGCCAGTAGTATCGGGGACTCTGGAAACACCATATATTTT. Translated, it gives CASSIGDSGNTIYF.

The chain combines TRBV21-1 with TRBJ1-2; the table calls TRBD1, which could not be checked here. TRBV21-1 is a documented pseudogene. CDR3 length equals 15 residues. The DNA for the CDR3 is TGTGCCAGCAGCAGGACAGGGCCAGTTCTAGGTGGCTACACCTTC. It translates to CASSRTGPVLGGYTF.

The CDR3: CASSMDKTDTQYF. CDR3 DNA: TGTGCCAGCAGCATGGACAAGACAGATACGCAGTATTTT. The chain has TRBV7-7 and TRBJ2-3; D is perhaps TRBD1 (5 bases). The V gene's germline CDR1 is SSHAT and CDR2 FNYEAQ (reference sequence). This CDR3 spans 13 amino acids. The V gene lost 5 bases and the J gene lost 3 bases, with 9 bases spanning the gap.

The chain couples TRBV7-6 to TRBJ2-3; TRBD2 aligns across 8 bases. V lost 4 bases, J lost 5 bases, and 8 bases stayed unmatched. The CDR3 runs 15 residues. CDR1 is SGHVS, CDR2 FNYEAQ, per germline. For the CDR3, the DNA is TGTGCCAGCAGCTCGACTAGCGTAGTAGTAGATACGCAGTATTTT. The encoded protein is CASSSTSVVVDTQYF.

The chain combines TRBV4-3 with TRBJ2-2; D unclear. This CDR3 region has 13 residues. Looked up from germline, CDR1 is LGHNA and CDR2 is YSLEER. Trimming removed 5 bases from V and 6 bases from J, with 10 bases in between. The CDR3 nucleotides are TGCGCCAGCAGCGTGCGGCAGGCCGGGGAGCTGTTTTTT. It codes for CASSVRQAGELFF.

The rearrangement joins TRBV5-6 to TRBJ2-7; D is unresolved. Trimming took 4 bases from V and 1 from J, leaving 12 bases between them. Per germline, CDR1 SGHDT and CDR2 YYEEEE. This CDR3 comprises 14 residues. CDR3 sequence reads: CASSRTGLSYEQYF. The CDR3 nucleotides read TGTGCCAGCAGCCGAACTGGGTTATCCTACGAGCAGTACTTC.

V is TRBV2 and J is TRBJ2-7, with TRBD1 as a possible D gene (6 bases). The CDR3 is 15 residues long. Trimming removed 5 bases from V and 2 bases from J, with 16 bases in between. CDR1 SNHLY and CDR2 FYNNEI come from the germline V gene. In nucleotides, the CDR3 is TGTGCCAGCAGTCTACAGGGTTCGGAGCCCTACGAGCAGTACTTC. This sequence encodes CASSLQGSEPYEQYF.

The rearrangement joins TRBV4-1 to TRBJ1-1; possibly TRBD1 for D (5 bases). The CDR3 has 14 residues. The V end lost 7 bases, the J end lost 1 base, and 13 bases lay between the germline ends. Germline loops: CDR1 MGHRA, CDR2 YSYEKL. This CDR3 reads CASNYDQGNTEAFF. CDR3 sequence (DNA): TGCGCCAGCAACTATGACCAGGGGAACACTGAAGCTTTCTTT.

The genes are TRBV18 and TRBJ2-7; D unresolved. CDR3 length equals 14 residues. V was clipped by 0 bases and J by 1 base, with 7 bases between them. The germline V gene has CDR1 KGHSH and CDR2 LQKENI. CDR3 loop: CASSPPSVSYEQYF. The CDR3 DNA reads TGTGCCAGCTCACCACCGTCCGTTTCCTACGAGCAGTACTTC.

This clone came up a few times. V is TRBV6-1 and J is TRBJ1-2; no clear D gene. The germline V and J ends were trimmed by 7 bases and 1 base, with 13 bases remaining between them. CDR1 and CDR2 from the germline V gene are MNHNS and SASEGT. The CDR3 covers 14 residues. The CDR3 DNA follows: TGTGCCAGCACAGGAATGGACCTTAACTATGGCTACACCTTC. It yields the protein CASTGMDLNYGYTF.

DNA for the CDR3: TGTGCCAGTAGGGCCGGGACAGCATACTATGGCTACACCTTC. It encodes CASRAGTAYYGYTF. V is TRBV19 and J is TRBJ1-2; 7 bases align to TRBD1. The CDR3 contains 14 residues. CDR1 and CDR2 (germline): LNHDA, SQIVND (reference sequence). The V and J ends lost 6 bases and 3 bases, in that order; junction bases with no gene match: 7.

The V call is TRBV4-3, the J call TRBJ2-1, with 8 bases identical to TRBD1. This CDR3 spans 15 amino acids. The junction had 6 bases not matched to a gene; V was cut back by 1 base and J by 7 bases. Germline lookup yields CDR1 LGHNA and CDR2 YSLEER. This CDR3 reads CASSQGSGGKNEQFF. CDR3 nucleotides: TGCGCCAGCAGCCAAGGGTCAGGGGGCAAGAATGAGCAGTTCTTC.

This CDR3 reads CAWSKGAIGNQPQHF. As DNA, the CDR3 is TGTGCCTGGAGTAAGGGGGCCATCGGCAATCAGCCCCAGCATTTT. The chain combines TRBV30 with TRBJ1-5, with 7 bases matching TRBD1. CDR3 length: 15 amino acids. The V gene end was trimmed by 2 bases and the J gene end by 2 bases; junction bases not matched to a gene: 6. CDR1 and CDR2 (germline): GTSNPN, SVGIG (reference sequence).

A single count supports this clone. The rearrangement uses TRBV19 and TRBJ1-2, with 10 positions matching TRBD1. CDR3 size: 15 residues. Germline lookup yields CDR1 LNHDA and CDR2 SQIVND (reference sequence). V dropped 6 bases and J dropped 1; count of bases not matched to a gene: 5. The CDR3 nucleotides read TGTGCCAGTAGCCTCGACAGGGGGCATAACTATGGCTACACCTTC. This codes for CASSLDRGHNYGYTF. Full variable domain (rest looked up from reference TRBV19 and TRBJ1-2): DGGITQSPKYLFRKEGQNVTLSCEQNLNHDAMYWYRQDPGQGLRLIYYSQIVNDFQKGDIAEGYSVSREKKESFPLTVTSAQKNPTAFYLCASSLDRGHNYGYTFGSGTRLTVV.

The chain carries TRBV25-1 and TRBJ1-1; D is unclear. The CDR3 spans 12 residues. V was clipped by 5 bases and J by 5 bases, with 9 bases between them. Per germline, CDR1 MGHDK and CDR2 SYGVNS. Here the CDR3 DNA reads TGTGCCAGCAGTCTCGGGCGAACTGAAGCTTTCTTT. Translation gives CASSLGRTEAFF.

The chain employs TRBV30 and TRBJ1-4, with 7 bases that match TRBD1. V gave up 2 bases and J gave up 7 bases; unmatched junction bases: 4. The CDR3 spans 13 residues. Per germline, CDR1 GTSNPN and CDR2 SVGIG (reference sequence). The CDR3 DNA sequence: TGTGCCTGGAGTCCGACAGGGAGTGAAAAACTGTTTTTT. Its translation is CAWSPTGSEKLFF.

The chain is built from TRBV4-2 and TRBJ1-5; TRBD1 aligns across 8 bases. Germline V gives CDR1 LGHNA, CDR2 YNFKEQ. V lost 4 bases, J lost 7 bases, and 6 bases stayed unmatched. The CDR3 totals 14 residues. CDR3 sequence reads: CASSPGQGGQPQHF. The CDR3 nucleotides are TGTGCCAGCAGCCCCGGACAGGGTGGGCAGCCCCAGCATTTT.

CDR3 loop: CASSPRDRGVNQYEQYF. The DNA for the CDR3 is TGTGCCAGCAGCCCCCGGGACAGGGGGGTAAACCAGTACGAGCAGTACTTC. V is TRBV14 and J is TRBJ2-7, with 11 bases matching TRBD1. CDR3 size: 17 residues. CDR1 and CDR2 (germline): SGHDN, FVKESK. The trim removed 4 bases at V and 4 bases at J, leaving 12 bases unmatched.

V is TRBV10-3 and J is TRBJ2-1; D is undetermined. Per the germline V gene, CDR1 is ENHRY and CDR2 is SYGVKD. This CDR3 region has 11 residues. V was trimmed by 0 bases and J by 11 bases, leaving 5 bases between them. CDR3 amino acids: CAISESTKQFF. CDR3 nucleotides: TGTGCCATCAGTGAGTCGACAAAGCAGTTCTTC.

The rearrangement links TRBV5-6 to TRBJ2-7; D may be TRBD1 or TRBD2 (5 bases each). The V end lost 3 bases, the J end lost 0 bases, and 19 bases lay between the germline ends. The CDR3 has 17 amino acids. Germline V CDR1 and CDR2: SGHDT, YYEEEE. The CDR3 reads CASSYPPGTEPSYEQYF. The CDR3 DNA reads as TGTGCCAGCAGCTACCCCCCCGGGACCGAGCCCTCCTACGAGCAGTACTTC.

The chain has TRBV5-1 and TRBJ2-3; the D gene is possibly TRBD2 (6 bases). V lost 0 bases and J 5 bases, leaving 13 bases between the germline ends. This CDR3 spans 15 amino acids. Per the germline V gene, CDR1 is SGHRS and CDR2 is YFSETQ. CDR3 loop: CASSLESGELDTQYF. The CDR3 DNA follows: TGCGCCAGCAGCTTGGAGTCGGGGGAGCTAGATACGCAGTATTTT.

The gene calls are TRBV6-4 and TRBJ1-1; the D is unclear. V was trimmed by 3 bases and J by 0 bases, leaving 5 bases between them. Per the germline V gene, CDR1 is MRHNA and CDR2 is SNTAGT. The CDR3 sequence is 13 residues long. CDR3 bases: TGTGCCAGCAGTGAAAGGATGAACACTGAAGCTTTCTTT. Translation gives CASSERMNTEAFF.